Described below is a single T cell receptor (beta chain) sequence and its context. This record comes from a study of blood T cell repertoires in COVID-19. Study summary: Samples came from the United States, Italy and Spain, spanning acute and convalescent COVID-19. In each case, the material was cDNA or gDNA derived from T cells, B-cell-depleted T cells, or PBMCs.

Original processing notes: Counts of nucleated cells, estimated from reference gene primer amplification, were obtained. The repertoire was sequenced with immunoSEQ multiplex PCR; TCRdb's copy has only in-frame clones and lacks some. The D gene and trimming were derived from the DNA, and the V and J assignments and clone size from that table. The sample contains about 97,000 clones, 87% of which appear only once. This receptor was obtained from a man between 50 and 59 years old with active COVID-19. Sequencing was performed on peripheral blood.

CDR3 DNA sequence: TGTGCCAGTACCTCAGGGAAAGAGCAGTACTTC. Translated, it gives CASTSGKEQYF. This rearrangement joins TRBV6-5 to TRBJ2-7; maybe TRBD1 (5 bases). The germline V and J ends were trimmed by 9 bases and 7 bases, with 13 bases remaining between them. The CDR3 covers 11 residues. The germline V gene has CDR1 MNHEY and CDR2 SVGAGI.